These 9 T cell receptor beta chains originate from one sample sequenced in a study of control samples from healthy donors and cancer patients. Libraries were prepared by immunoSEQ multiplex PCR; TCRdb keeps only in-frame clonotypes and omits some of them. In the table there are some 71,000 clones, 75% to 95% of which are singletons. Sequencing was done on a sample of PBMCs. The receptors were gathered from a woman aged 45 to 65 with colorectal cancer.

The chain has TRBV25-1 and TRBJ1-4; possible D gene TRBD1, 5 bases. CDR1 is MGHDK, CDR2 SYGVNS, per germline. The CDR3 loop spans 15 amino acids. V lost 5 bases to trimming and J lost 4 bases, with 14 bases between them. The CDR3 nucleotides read TGTGCCAGCAGTCACGTGGGTGGGGGTAATGAAAAACTGTTTTTT. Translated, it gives CASSHVGGGNEKLFF. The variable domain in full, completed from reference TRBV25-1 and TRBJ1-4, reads EADIYQTPRYLVIGTGKKITLECSQTMGHDKMYWYQQDPGMELHLIHYSYGVNSTEKGDLSSESTVSRIRTEHFPLTLESARPSHTSQYLCASSHVGGGNEKLFFGSGTQLSVL.

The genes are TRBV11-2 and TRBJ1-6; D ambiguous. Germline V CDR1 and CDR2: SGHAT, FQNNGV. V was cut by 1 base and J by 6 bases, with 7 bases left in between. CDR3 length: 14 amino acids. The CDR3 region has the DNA TGTGCCAGCAGCTTAGGGGGAAGTAATTCACCCCTCCACTTT. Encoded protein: CASSLGGSNSPLHF.

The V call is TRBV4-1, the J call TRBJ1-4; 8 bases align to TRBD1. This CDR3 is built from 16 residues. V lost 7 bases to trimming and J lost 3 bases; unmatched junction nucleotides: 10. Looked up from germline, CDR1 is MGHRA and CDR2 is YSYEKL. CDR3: CASTRWGQVANEKLFF. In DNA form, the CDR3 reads TGCGCCAGCACCCGGTGGGGACAGGTTGCTAATGAAAAACTGTTTTTT.

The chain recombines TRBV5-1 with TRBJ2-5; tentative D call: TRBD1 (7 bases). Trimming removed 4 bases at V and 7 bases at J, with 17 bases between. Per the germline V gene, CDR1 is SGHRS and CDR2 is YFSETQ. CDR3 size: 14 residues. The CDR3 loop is CASSPRGQGGTQYF. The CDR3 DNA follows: TGCGCCAGCAGCCCACGTGGGCAGGGGGGGACCCAGTACTTC. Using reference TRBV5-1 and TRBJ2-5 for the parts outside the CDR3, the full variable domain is KAGVTQTPRYLIKTRGQQVTLSCSPISGHRSVSWYQQTPGQGLQFLFEYFSETQRNKGNFPGRFSGRQFSNSRSEMNVSTLELGDSALYLCASSPRGQGGTQYFGPGTRLLVL.

The CDR3 nucleotides are TGTGCCAGCAGCGAGGAGGGACTAGCGAACCGGGAGCTGTTTTTT. Translation: CASSEEGLANRELFF. The rearrangement links TRBV5-4 to TRBJ2-2; 10 bases are shared with TRBD2. J gave up 9 bases and V 4 bases, and 9 bases lay outside the gene matches. The germline V gene encodes CDR1 SGHNT and CDR2 YYREEE (reference sequence). The CDR3 loop spans 15 amino acids. The full variable domain, completed using reference TRBV5-4 and TRBJ2-2, is ETGVTQSPTHLIKTRGQQVTLRCSSQSGHNTVSWYQQALGQGPQFIFQYYREEENGRGNFPPRFSGLQFPNYSSELNVNALELDDSALYLCASSEEGLANRELFFGEGSRLTVL.

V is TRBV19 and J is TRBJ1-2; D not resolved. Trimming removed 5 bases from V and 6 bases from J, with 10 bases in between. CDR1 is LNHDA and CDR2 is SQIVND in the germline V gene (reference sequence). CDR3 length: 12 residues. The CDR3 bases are TGTGCCAGTAGTTTCTCTCGGGATGGCTACACCTTC. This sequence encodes CASSFSRDGYTF.

CDR3 nucleotide sequence: TGTGCCAGCAGTGAACCGACGCCGATAGAGACCCAGTACTTC. Translating gives CASSEPTPIETQYF. This chain uses TRBV28 with TRBJ2-5; no firm D call. V was cut by 5 bases and J by 4 bases, with 14 bases left in between. The CDR3 is made up of 14 amino acids. From germline, CDR1 is MDHEN and CDR2 SYDVKM.

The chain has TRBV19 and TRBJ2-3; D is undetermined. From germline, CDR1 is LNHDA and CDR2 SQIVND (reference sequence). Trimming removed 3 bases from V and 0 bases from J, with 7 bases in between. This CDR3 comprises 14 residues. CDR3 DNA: TGTGCCAGTAGTATTTCGTCTAGCACAGATACGCAGTATTTT. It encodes CASSISSSTDTQYF.

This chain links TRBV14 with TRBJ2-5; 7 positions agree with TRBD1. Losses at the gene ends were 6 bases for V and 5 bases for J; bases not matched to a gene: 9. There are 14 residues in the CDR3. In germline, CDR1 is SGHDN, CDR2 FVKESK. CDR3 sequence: CASSILLGQETQYF. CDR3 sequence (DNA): TGTGCCAGCAGTATACTTCTGGGACAGGAGACCCAGTACTTC.